Presented here are 12 T cell receptor beta chains from one specimen sequenced in a study of cytomegalovirus exposure and HLA in healthy donors. The PCR was carried out with 60 Vbeta primers and 13 Jbeta primers. The repertoire was sequenced with immunoSEQ multiplex PCR; TCRdb's copy has only in-frame clones and lacks some. The sample carries about 150,000 clones, around four fifths recorded once. What was sequenced was PBMCs. The receptors come from a woman under 40 in good health and CMV-seropositive.

The J gene is TRBJ1-1, the V gene TRBV5-6, with 7 bases that match TRBD1. V lost 6 bases, J lost 1 base, and 9 bases stayed unmatched. Germline V CDR1 and CDR2: SGHDT, YYEEEE. The CDR3 length is 15 residues. Written as DNA, the CDR3 is TGTGCCAGCATCATTATTGCAGGGGGGAACACTGAAGCTTTCTTT. It yields the protein CASIIIAGGNTEAFF.

The V gene is TRBV18, the J gene TRBJ2-1; 12 nucleotides agree with TRBD2. CDR1 and CDR2 from the germline V gene are KGHSH and LQKENI. The CDR3 sequence is 18 residues long. Trimming removed 2 bases from V and 4 bases from J; junction bases left unmatched: 9. DNA for the CDR3: TGTGCCAGCTCACCAATGGAGGGGGGACTAGCGGGTTACAATGAGCAGTTCTTC. This codes for CASSPMEGGLAGYNEQFF. Full variable domain (remainder filled in from reference TRBV18 and TRBJ2-1): NAGVMQNPRHLVRRRGQEARLRCSPMKGHSHVYWYRQLPEEGLKFMVYLQKENIIDESGMPKERFSAEFPKEGPSILRIQQVVRGDSAAYFCASSPMEGGLAGYNEQFFGPGTRLTVL.

This chain uses TRBV27 with TRBJ2-5, with TRBD2 as a possible D gene (6 bases). CDR3 length: 14 amino acids. V lost 5 bases to trimming and J lost 1 base, with 11 bases between them. The germline gives CDR1 MNHEY, CDR2 SMNVEV (reference sequence). The CDR3 nucleotides read TGTGCCAGCAGTCCCGGGGGTTTCCAAGAGACCCAGTACTTC. Amino acid sequence: CASSPGGFQETQYF.

The CDR3 sequence: CASGPRGSNQPQHF. The DNA for the CDR3 is TGTGCTAGTGGTCCCCGGGGAAGCAATCAGCCCCAGCATTTT. The chain recombines TRBV12-5 with TRBJ1-5; D ambiguous. Germline CDR1 is LGHNT and CDR2 is FRNRAP. The V and J ends lost 5 bases and 1 base respectively, with 9 bases between them. This CDR3 has 14 amino acids.

The chain is built from TRBV20-1 and TRBJ1-1; perhaps TRBD1 as D (5 bases). Germline V gene sequence: CDR1 DFQATT, CDR2 SNEGSKA (reference sequence). V lost 5 bases, J lost 7 bases, and 11 bases lay in between. The CDR3 has 11 amino acids. The CDR3 spells CSALGGVEAFF. CDR3 in DNA: TGCAGTGCTCTCGGGGGAGTTGAAGCTTTCTTT.

The chain uses TRBV7-2 and TRBJ1-1; 9 nucleotides agree with TRBD1. After removal of 8 bases from V and 1 base from J, the junction contained 5 bases not matched to a gene. Germline V gene lookup returns CDR1 SGHTA and CDR2 FQGNSA. CDR3 length: 14 amino acids. The CDR3 is CASLDRGANTEAFF. CDR3 in DNA: TGTGCCAGCCTGGACAGGGGAGCGAACACTGAAGCTTTCTTT. The variable domain in full, with the rest retrieved from reference TRBV7-2 and TRBJ1-1, is GAGVSQSPSNKVTEKGKDVELRCDPISGHTALYWYRQSLGQGLEFLIYFQGNSAPDKSGLPSDRFSAERTGGSVSTLTIQRTQQEDSAVYLCASLDRGANTEAFFGQGTRLTVV.

This chain links TRBV27 with TRBJ2-2, with TRBD2 as a possible D gene (5 bases). The CDR3 runs to 14 residues. With 2 bases removed from V and 6 bases from J, the gap between germline ends came to 10 bases. The germline V gene encodes CDR1 MNHEY and CDR2 SMNVEV (reference sequence). Written as DNA, the CDR3 is TGTGCCAGCAGTTTAAACGGGAATCCCGGGGAGCTGTTTTTT. This codes for CASSLNGNPGELFF.

This chain uses TRBV16 with TRBJ1-1, with unresolved D. Germline-derived CDR1 and CDR2 are KGHSY and FQNENV. Trimming shortened V by 1 base and J by 5 bases, and 8 bases separated the two germline ends. The CDR3 length is 13 residues. The CDR3 region is CASSQFRGTEAFF. In DNA, the CDR3 is TGTGCCAGCAGCCAATTTCGAGGGACTGAAGCTTTCTTT.

This clone was counted only a few times. The chain combines TRBV2 with TRBJ2-2; 8 bases agree with TRBD2. The CDR3 has 13 amino acids. CDR1 and CDR2 (germline): SNHLY, FYNNEI. The V gene end was trimmed by 10 bases and the J gene end by 1 base; junction bases not matched to a gene: 2. The CDR3 reads CAKAGVNTGELFF. The DNA for the CDR3 is TGTGCCAAAGCGGGAGTGAACACCGGGGAGCTGTTTTTT.

This chain uses TRBV7-2 with TRBJ2-1; 7 bases match TRBD2. Germline V gene data show CDR1 as SGHTA and CDR2 as FQGNSA. Losses at the gene ends were 1 base for V and 7 bases for J; bases not matched to a gene: 10. This CDR3 spans 16 amino acids. CDR3 nucleotide sequence: TGTGCCAGCAGCTTAGGGTCCGGGAGGCTATTGAATGAGCAGTTCTTC. Translation gives CASSLGSGRLLNEQFF. Drawing the rest from reference TRBV7-2 and TRBJ2-1, the complete variable domain is GAGVSQSPSNKVTEKGKDVELRCDPISGHTALYWYRQSLGQGLEFLIYFQGNSAPDKSGLPSDRFSAERTGGSVSTLTIQRTQQEDSAVYLCASSLGSGRLLNEQFFGPGTRLTVL.

This sequence joins TRBV7-8 and TRBJ1-1, with 8 bases aligning to TRBD1. The CDR3 has 11 amino acids. The V and J ends lost 5 bases and 14 bases, in that order; junction bases with no gene match: 7. Looked up from germline, CDR1 is SGHVS and CDR2 is FQNEAQ. The CDR3 DNA reads TGTGCCAGCAGCCTCGGACAGGGACCCTTCTTT. Amino acid sequence: CASSLGQGPFF.

This chain connects TRBV10-3 to TRBJ2-7, with 13 bases that match TRBD2. This CDR3 is built from 16 residues. V dropped 3 bases and J dropped 2; count of bases not matched to a gene: 4. CDR1 ENHRY and CDR2 SYGVKD come from the germline V gene. The CDR3 here is CAISDPGTSGTYEQYF. Here the CDR3 DNA reads TGTGCCATCAGTGACCCGGGGACTAGCGGGACCTACGAGCAGTACTTC.